These 27 T cell receptor beta chains originate from one sample sequenced in a study of blood T cell repertoires in COVID-19. Sequencing used immunoSEQ multiplex PCR; TCRdb keeps in-frame clones, though not all of them. Of 450,000 to 500,000 clones listed, over 75% are singletons. Input material: peripheral blood. These receptors were obtained from a human donor in a cohort sampled during active COVID-19.

V and J are TRBV3-1 (or the pseudogene TRBV3-2) and TRBJ2-5, with TRBD2 matching over 15 bases. The V gene end was trimmed by 4 bases and the J gene end by 4 bases; junction bases not matched to a gene: 1. Germline lookup yields CDR1 LGHDT and CDR2 YNNKEL (reference sequence). The CDR3 has 15 amino acids. DNA of the CDR3: TGTGCCAGCAGCCCGGGACTAGCGGGAGGAGAGACCCAGTACTTC. Encoded protein: CASSPGLAGGETQYF.

The CDR3 loop is CASSLAGLGTNEQFF. The CDR3 bases are TGTGCCAGCAGCTTAGCGGGACTAGGAACCAATGAGCAGTTCTTC. The chain uses TRBV11-3 and TRBJ2-1; TRBD2 matches at 8 bases. The CDR3 contains 15 residues. The germline V gene has CDR1 SGHNT and CDR2 YENEEA. J was trimmed by 6 bases and V by 1 base; bases with no gene match: 5.

V and J are TRBV24-1 and TRBJ2-5; tentative D call: TRBD2 (5 bases). Trimming left V 7 bases short and J 4 bases short, with 12 bases between. Germline V gives CDR1 KGHDR, CDR2 SFDVKD. The CDR3 sequence is 13 residues long. The CDR3 nucleotides are TGTGCCACCAGCGAAACTAGAGGAGAGACCCAGTACTTC. Protein product: CATSETRGETQYF.

The chain couples TRBV6-4 to TRBJ2-1, with TRBD2 matching 9 bases. The CDR3 contains 14 residues. Germline CDR1 MRHNA, CDR2 SNTAGT. With 6 bases clipped from V and 16 bases from J, the junction kept 16 bases outside the gene matches. CDR3 nucleotide sequence: TGTGCCAGCAGGGGTACTAGCGGGCCCCCAATTTTATTCTTC. The encoded protein is CASRGTSGPPILFF.

The rearrangement links TRBV6-2 or TRBV6-3 to TRBJ2-1; possible D gene TRBD2, 5 bases. Germline V lookup: CDR1 MNHEY, CDR2 SVGEGT. The CDR3 is made up of 14 amino acids. V lost 6 bases and J 6 bases, leaving 15 bases between the germline ends. CDR3 coding DNA: TGTGCCAGCAGCTTCGCGGGTCGAAGCAATGAGCAGTTCTTC. The encoded protein is CASSFAGRSNEQFF.

The gene calls are TRBV7-2 and TRBJ2-7; 7 nucleotides agree with TRBD1. The CDR3 has 14 residues. Germline CDR1 is SGHTA and CDR2 is FQGNSA. Trimming took 4 bases from V and 3 from J; bases not matched to a gene: 6. The CDR3 loop reads CASSSPNRGYEQYF. The CDR3 DNA follows: TGTGCCAGCAGCTCTCCCAACAGGGGCTACGAGCAGTACTTC.

The chain carries TRBV6-5 and TRBJ2-2, with D tentatively TRBD1 (6 bases). This CDR3 contains 15 residues. V was clipped by 5 bases and J by 1 base, with 11 bases between them. Per the germline V gene, CDR1 is MNHEY and CDR2 is SVGAGI. CDR3 DNA sequence: TGTGCCAGCAGTCGACCGGGACAGAACACCGGGGAGCTGTTTTTT. Its translation is CASSRPGQNTGELFF.

J is TRBJ1-5 and V is TRBV2, with 9 bases aligning to TRBD1. With 10 bases clipped from V and 4 bases from J, the junction kept 5 bases outside the gene matches. The CDR3 extends over 13 amino acids. In germline, CDR1 is SNHLY, CDR2 FYNNEI. CDR3 DNA: TGTGCCACCCGACAGGGGGGAAATCAGCCCCAGCATTTT. This sequence encodes CATRQGGNQPQHF.

The rearrangement uses TRBV5-1 and TRBJ2-1, with D possibly matching TRBD2 (6 bases). CDR1 and CDR2 from the germline V gene are SGHRS and YFSETQ. Trimming pared 4 bases from V and 6 bases from J, leaving 17 bases between. The CDR3 extends over 15 amino acids. The CDR3 is CASSGASASFNEQFF. The CDR3 nucleotides are TGCGCCAGCAGCGGAGCTAGCGCCAGTTTCAATGAGCAGTTCTTC. Supplemented by reference TRBV5-1 and TRBJ2-1, the full variable domain reads KAGVTQTPRYLIKTRGQQVTLSCSPISGHRSVSWYQQTPGQGLQFLFEYFSETQRNKGNFPGRFSGRQFSNSRSEMNVSTLELGDSALYLCASSGASASFNEQFFGPGTRLTVL.

This clone was detected only a few times. The gene calls are TRBV19 and TRBJ1-2; D may be TRBD1 (5 bases). In germline, CDR1 is LNHDA, CDR2 SQIVND (reference sequence). Trimming took off 8 bases at V and 2 bases at J, with 12 bases between the two ends. CDR3 length: 13 amino acids. CDR3 sequence: CASRGTENYGYTF. In nucleotides, the CDR3 is TGTGCCAGTCGGGGGACTGAGAACTATGGCTACACCTTC.

The CDR3 sequence is CSVGWDSYYEQYF. The CDR3 region has the DNA TGCAGCGTTGGGTGGGACAGTTACTACGAGCAGTACTTC. The V call is TRBV29-1, the J call TRBJ2-7, with TRBD1 matching 7 bases. The length of the CDR3 is 13 residues. Per the germline V gene, CDR1 is SQVTM and CDR2 is ANQGSEA. The trim removed 4 bases at V and 3 bases at J, leaving 6 bases unmatched.

This clone appeared once. V and J are TRBV24-1 and TRBJ1-1; 7 bases match TRBD1. Germline assignment: CDR1 KGHDR and CDR2 SFDVKD. The CDR3 sequence is 14 residues long. The J segment lost 5 bases and the V segment lost 7 bases, leaving 9 bases of the junction unmatched. CDR3 nucleotide sequence: TGTGCCACCAGGGGGGAAAAGGGGGCTACTGAAGCTTTCTTT. Its translation: CATRGEKGATEAFF.

This clone was observed a few times. The chain recombines TRBV24-1 with TRBJ1-3; perhaps TRBD1 as D (6 bases). The CDR3 has 17 amino acids. Trimming cost V 5 bases and J 0 bases, with 16 bases left between them. CDR1 is KGHDR, CDR2 SFDVKD, per germline. The CDR3 here is CATSASDGQLSGNTIYF. CDR3 coding DNA: TGTGCCACCAGTGCTTCTGACGGACAGCTCTCTGGAAACACCATATATTTT.

CDR3 coding DNA: TGCGCCAGCAGCCCGACTAGCGGGAGAGGTACAGATACGCAGTATTTT. This encodes CASSPTSGRGTDTQYF. The chain carries TRBV5-1 and TRBJ2-3; TRBD2 agrees at 12 bases. The junction had 6 bases not matched to a gene; V was cut back by 4 bases and J by 3 bases. This CDR3 is built from 16 residues. Looked up from germline, CDR1 is SGHRS and CDR2 is YFSETQ.

The chain combines TRBV28 with TRBJ1-3; the match to TRBD1 covers 7 bases. V dropped 6 bases and J dropped 7; count of bases not matched to a gene: 9. Germline V lookup: CDR1 MDHEN, CDR2 SYDVKM. This CDR3 spans 14 amino acids. DNA for the CDR3: TGTGCCAGCAGGGCCGACAGGGACCGGAACACCATATATTTT. It encodes CASRADRDRNTIYF.

The chain is built from TRBV6-5 and TRBJ2-5; tentative D call: TRBD2 (6 bases). Deletions cut 2 bases from V and 2 bases from J, with 9 bases between. CDR1 is MNHEY, CDR2 SVGAGI, per germline. This CDR3 spans 14 amino acids. CDR3 bases: TGTGCCAGCAGTTACCCTAGCGCTCAAGAGACCCAGTACTTC. Amino acid sequence: CASSYPSAQETQYF.

The rearrangement uses TRBV5-6 and TRBJ1-2, with D uncertain. CDR1 is SGHDT, CDR2 YYEEEE, per germline. The V gene lost 0 bases and the J gene lost 7 bases, with 16 bases spanning the gap. CDR3 size: 15 residues. This CDR3 reads CASSLEARYAGGYTF. The CDR3 nucleotides read TGTGCCAGCAGCTTGGAGGCCCGGTATGCAGGTGGCTACACCTTC.

This sequence joins TRBV7-3 and TRBJ2-7; 7 positions agree with TRBD1. The germline CDR1 and CDR2 sequences are SGHTA and FQGTGA. The CDR3 length is 14 residues. Trimming removed 5 bases from V and 5 bases from J; junction bases left unmatched: 9. DNA for the CDR3: TGTGCCAGCAGCCCCGGGTTAGGGGGCCACGAGCAGTACTTC. It yields the protein CASSPGLGGHEQYF. Supplemented by reference TRBV7-3 and TRBJ2-7, the full variable domain reads GAGVSQTPSNKVTEKGKYVELRCDPISGHTALYWYRQSLGQGPEFLIYFQGTGAADDSGLPNDRFFAVRPEGSVSTLKIQRTERGDSAVYLCASSPGLGGHEQYFGPGTRLTVT.

The rearrangement links TRBV24-1 to TRBJ2-3; 7 nucleotides line up with TRBD1. V was pared by 9 bases and J by 2 bases, with 4 bases of the junction left unmatched. This CDR3 has 13 residues. CDR1 is KGHDR and CDR2 is SFDVKD in the germline V gene. CDR3 protein: CATADRVTDTQYF. The CDR3 DNA reads TGTGCCACCGCCGACAGGGTCACAGATACGCAGTATTTT.

The V gene is TRBV2, the J gene TRBJ2-3, with a tentative D call TRBD1 (6 bases). The germline V gene has CDR1 SNHLY and CDR2 FYNNEI. Trimming left V 5 bases short and J 1 base short, with 16 bases between. The CDR3 loop spans 16 amino acids. Written as DNA, the CDR3 is TGTGCCAGCAGTTCGGACAGCCCCCTGGGCACAGATACGCAGTATTTT. Translating it yields CASSSDSPLGTDTQYF.

This clone was counted between two and nine times. The chain combines TRBV18 with TRBJ1-2; 7 bases line up with TRBD1. The CDR3 extends over 15 amino acids. Germline-derived CDR1 and CDR2 are KGHSH and LQKENI. V lost 2 bases, J lost 3 bases, and 6 bases stayed unmatched. The CDR3 nucleotides are TGTGCCAGCTCACCAGGTGAAGACAGGGACTATGGCTACACCTTC. Its translation: CASSPGEDRDYGYTF.

This chain links TRBV7-8 with TRBJ2-1; TRBD2 agrees at 9 bases. V gave up 6 bases and J gave up 2 bases; unmatched junction bases: 5. The CDR3 length is 15 residues. Germline loops: CDR1 SGHVS, CDR2 FQNEAQ. This CDR3 reads CASRNSGGTYNEQFF. DNA of the CDR3: TGTGCCAGCAGGAATAGCGGGGGAACCTACAATGAGCAGTTCTTC. The variable domain in full, completed from reference TRBV7-8 and TRBJ2-1, reads GAGVSQSPRYKVAKRGQDVALRCDPISGHVSLFWYQQALGQGPEFLTYFQNEAQLDKSGLPSDRFFAERPEGSVSTLKIQRTQQEDSAVYLCASRNSGGTYNEQFFGPGTRLTVL.

This clone occurred once. The chain carries TRBV9 and TRBJ2-1, with a possible D match to TRBD2 (5 bases). Trimming removed 6 bases from V and 6 bases from J, with 13 bases in between. The CDR3 has 13 residues. The germline V gene encodes CDR1 SGDLS and CDR2 YYNGEE. CDR3 in DNA: TGTGCCAGCAACCCATCCGCGGGCAATGAGCAGTTCTTC. Protein product: CASNPSAGNEQFF.

The chain combines TRBV6-1 with TRBJ2-5; the match to TRBD1 covers 9 bases. The germline CDR1 and CDR2 sequences are MNHNS and SASEGT. V trimming: 3 bases; J trimming: 4 bases; junction bases outside the gene matches: 6. The CDR3 sequence is 15 residues long. The chain's CDR3 is CASSEGQGGAETQYF. The CDR3 bases are TGTGCCAGCAGTGAGGGACAGGGAGGGGCAGAGACCCAGTACTTC.

This chain uses TRBV30 with TRBJ1-3, with D possibly TRBD1 on 5 matching bases. This CDR3 is built from 13 residues. The V end lost 4 bases, the J end lost 0 bases, and 7 bases lay between the germline ends. Germline CDR1 GTSNPN, CDR2 SVGIG (reference sequence). Here the CDR3 DNA reads TGTGCCTGGACCAGGGTCTCTGGAAACACCATATATTTT. This gives the protein CAWTRVSGNTIYF.

This rearrangement joins TRBV3-1 (or the pseudogene TRBV3-2) to TRBJ2-1; the D gene is possibly TRBD1 (6 bases). CDR1 is LGHDT, CDR2 YNNKEL, per germline (reference sequence). This CDR3 is 16 amino acids long. V was shortened by 4 bases and J by 4 bases, with 17 bases between the two germline ends. The CDR3 coding sequence is TGTGCCAGCAGCCCATCACAGGGAGCCCAATACAATGAGCAGTTCTTC. Its protein product is CASSPSQGAQYNEQFF.

This clone turned up a few times. Other nucleotide sequences from this sample produce the same CDR3. The chain uses TRBV4-1 and TRBJ2-7, with 8 bases lining up with TRBD1. The length of the CDR3 is 15 residues. The J segment lost 5 bases and the V segment lost 0 bases, leaving 6 bases of the junction unmatched. Germline loops: CDR1 MGHRA, CDR2 YSYEKL. This CDR3 reads CASSQDPQGADEQYF. In DNA, the CDR3 is TGCGCCAGCAGCCAAGATCCCCAGGGGGCTGACGAGCAGTACTTC.